This record concerns one T cell receptor beta chain sequence. Antigen: not known. The entry originates in a study of T cell responses to AZD1222 COVID-19 vaccine. The table came from immunoSEQ multiplex PCR; TCRdb's copy has only in-frame clones and leaves some out. The sample gives roughly 81,000 clones, approximately 86% of which show up once; about 7.7% is in the top ten. Findings of the study overall: Distributed over spike, vaccine-associated CD4 TCRs predominated at 160-218 and 743-854. Donors were mostly white British, more females; clonal diversity possibly underestimated. The study reported that nearly half of spike-specific TCRs target unmutated variant regions.

Germline CDR1 reads DFQATT; CDR2 reads SNEGSKA (reference sequence). This CDR3 region has 11 residues. The V gene lost 6 bases and the J gene lost 5 bases, with 10 bases spanning the gap. The chain has TRBV20-1 and TRBJ2-5; a possible D gene is TRBD2 (5 bases). The source is an adult in good health. This specimen was peripheral blood, taken on day 0 of AZD1222 vaccination. CDR3 nucleotides: TGCAGTGCCGGACTTACGGAGACCCAGTACTTC. Amino acid sequence: CSAGLTETQYF.